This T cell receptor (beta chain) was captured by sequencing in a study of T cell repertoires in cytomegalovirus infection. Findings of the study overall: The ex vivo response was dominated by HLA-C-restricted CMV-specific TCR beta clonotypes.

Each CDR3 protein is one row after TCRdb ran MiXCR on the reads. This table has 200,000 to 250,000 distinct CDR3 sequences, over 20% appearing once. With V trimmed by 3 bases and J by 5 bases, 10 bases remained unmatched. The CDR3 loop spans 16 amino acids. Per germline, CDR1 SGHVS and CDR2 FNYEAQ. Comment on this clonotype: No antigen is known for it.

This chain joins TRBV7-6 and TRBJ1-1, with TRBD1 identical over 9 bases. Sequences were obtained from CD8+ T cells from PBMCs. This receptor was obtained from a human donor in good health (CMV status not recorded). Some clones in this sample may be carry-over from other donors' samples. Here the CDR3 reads CASSFGTGGRLTEAFF. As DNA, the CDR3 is TGTGCCAGCAGCTTTGGTACAGGGGGCCGGTTGACTGAAGCTTTCTTT.